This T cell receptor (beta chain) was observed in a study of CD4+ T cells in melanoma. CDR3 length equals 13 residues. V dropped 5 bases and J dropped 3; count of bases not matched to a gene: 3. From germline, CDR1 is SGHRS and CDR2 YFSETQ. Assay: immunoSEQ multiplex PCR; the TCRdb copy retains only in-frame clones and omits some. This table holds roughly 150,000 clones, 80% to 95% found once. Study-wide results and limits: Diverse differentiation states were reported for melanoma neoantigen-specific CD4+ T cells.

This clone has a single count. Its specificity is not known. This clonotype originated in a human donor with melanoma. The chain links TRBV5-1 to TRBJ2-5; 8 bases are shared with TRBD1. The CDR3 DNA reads TGCGCCAGCAGACGACAGGGGAAAGAGACCCAGTACTTC. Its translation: CASRRQGKETQYF.